This entry is about one TCR beta chain. No antigen is known for it. The CDR3 spans 16 residues. Trimming left V 6 bases short and J 0 bases short, with 16 bases between. CDR1 is SGHVS and CDR2 is FNYEAQ in the germline V gene. The sample originates from a study of T cell repertoires in cytomegalovirus infection. Study details: HLA-B-restricted CMV epitopes that are well studied, plus recently identified HLA-C-restricted ones, were used by the study. Matching HLA type, along with CMV infection, was indicated by public TCR beta signatures. The study, taken as a whole, reports: HLA-C-restricted CMV clonotypes gave the most frequent clonotype in two of eight donors. Accumulated public TCR beta family frequency recognized individuals carrying CMV together with the relevant HLA.

TCRdb used MiXCR to reprocess the reads, holding one entry per CDR3 protein. The table includes about 160,000 distinct CDR3 sequences, less than 25% detected once. This sequence was found in a human donor in good health (CMV status not recorded). Some clones in this sample may be carry-over from other donors' samples. The sequences come from CD8+ T cells from cultured PBMCs, collected from culture after CMV antigen stimulation. The chain combines TRBV7-6 with TRBJ2-3; perhaps TRBD1 as D (6 bases). The CDR3 spells CASRSPTGSSTDTQYF. DNA of the CDR3: TGTGCCAGCAGGTCACCGACAGGCTCTAGCACAGATACGCAGTATTTT.